This TCR beta chain was observed in a study of shared clonotypes between healthy human individuals. Overall study findings and caveats: Sharing across four donors was highest in naive CD4 (around 5%) and lowest in memory CD8 (roughly 0.4%). Non-shared clonotypes had lower generation probabilities than clonotypes shared by all four sorted-subset donors. Owing to a small donor count, the genetic and exposure-history diversity represented was limited.

The CDR3 length is 13 residues. Germline V gives CDR1 SGHAT, CDR2 FQNNGV. V lost 3 bases and J 0 bases, leaving 5 bases between the germline ends. As for this clone: No antigen is known for it.

Approximately 210 ng DNA, 30,000 or so T cell genomes, went into each sorted-subset replicate PCR. TCRdb keeps only in-frame clones here, not all; method: immunoSEQ multiplex PCR. Of 2 million to 2.5 million clones in the sample, 93% were seen once. V is TRBV11-2 and J is TRBJ1-1; D might be TRBD1 (5 bases). The specimen sequenced was naive CD4+ T cells from PBMCs. Indicated subset: CD45RA+ positively selected. The clonotype comes from a man aged 18 to 29 in good health. Some clones in this sample may be carry-over from other donors' samples. The CDR3 sequence is CASSFRVNTEAFF. The CDR3, as DNA: TGTGCCAGCAGCTTCAGGGTGAACACTGAAGCTTTCTTT.